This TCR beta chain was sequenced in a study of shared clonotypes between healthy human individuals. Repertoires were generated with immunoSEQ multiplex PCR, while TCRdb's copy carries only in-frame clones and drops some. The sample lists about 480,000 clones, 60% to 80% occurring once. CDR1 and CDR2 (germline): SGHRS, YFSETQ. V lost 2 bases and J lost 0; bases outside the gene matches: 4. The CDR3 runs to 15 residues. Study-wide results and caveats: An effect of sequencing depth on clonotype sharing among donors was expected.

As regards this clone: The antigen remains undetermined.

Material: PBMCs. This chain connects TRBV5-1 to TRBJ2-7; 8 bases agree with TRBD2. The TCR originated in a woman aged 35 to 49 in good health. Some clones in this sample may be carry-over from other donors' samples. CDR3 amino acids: CASSLTRGGSYEQYF. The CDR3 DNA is TGCGCCAGCAGCTTAACACGGGGGGGCTCCTACGAGCAGTACTTC.